This is a list of T cell receptor beta chains from one sample in a study of cytomegalovirus exposure and HLA in healthy donors. The protocol was immunoSEQ multiplex PCR, while the TCRdb copy is restricted to in-frame clones and leaves out a portion. The table includes 250,000 to 350,000 clones, 70% to 90% detected once. The sequenced sample was PBMCs. These receptors were collected from a woman aged 18-29 years in good health and CMV-seronegative. The CDR3 runs from the conserved cysteine through the conserved F or W. Each record gives: clone size, J gene, D gene, V gene, CDR3 DNA, CDR3 protein. A D gene is named only where the DNA matches it firmly. A clone size is listed for some rows: how often the clone was seen (once, few, many), or a class if it is expanded.

clone_size: NA
j_call: TRBJ2-7
d_call: TRBD1
v_call: TRBV7-2
cdr3_nt: TGTGCCAGCAGCTATAGGACAGGGTGGACTTACGAGCAGTACTTC
cdr3_aa: CASSYRTGWTYEQYF

clone_size: NA
j_call: TRBJ2-2
d_call: NA
v_call: TRBV6-5
cdr3_nt: TGTGCCAGCAGTTACGGCAGGGCGACCGGGGAGCTGTTTTTT
cdr3_aa: CASSYGRATGELFF

clone_size: once
j_call: TRBJ1-1
d_call: NA
v_call: TRBV12-5
cdr3_nt: TGTGCTAGTGGTTTGGGTCAGAAGAACACTGAAGCTTTCTTT
cdr3_aa: CASGLGQKNTEAFF

clone_size: NA
j_call: TRBJ1-4
d_call: NA
v_call: TRBV28
cdr3_nt: TGTGCCAGCAGTTTTAGTGAAAAACTGTTTTTT
cdr3_aa: CASSFSEKLFF

clone_size: NA
j_call: TRBJ1-1
d_call: NA
v_call: TRBV9
cdr3_nt: TGTGCCAGCAGCCCGAGCGGTTTGGACACTGAAGCTTTCTTT
cdr3_aa: CASSPSGLDTEAFF

clone_size: NA
j_call: TRBJ2-1
d_call: TRBD2
v_call: TRBV7-3
cdr3_nt: TGTGCCAGCAGCTTAGGGGCGGGGGGACCCTACAATGAGCAGTTCTTC
cdr3_aa: CASSLGAGGPYNEQFF

clone_size: NA
j_call: TRBJ2-7
d_call: NA
v_call: TRBV20-1
cdr3_nt: TGCAGTGCTAGAGATAGAATGGAGCAGTACTTC
cdr3_aa: CSARDRMEQYF

clone_size: NA
j_call: TRBJ1-1
d_call: NA
v_call: TRBV27
cdr3_nt: TGTGCCAGCAGTTTACAGGAGAACACTGAAGCTTTCTTT
cdr3_aa: CASSLQENTEAFF

clone_size: NA
j_call: TRBJ2-1
d_call: NA
v_call: TRBV6-6
cdr3_nt: TGTGCCAGCAGCCCAACTTCGGGTTACAATGAGCAGTTCTTC
cdr3_aa: CASSPTSGYNEQFF

clone_size: once
j_call: TRBJ1-2
d_call: NA
v_call: TRBV9
cdr3_nt: TGTGCCAGCAGCGTAGTTGGGGCTCCCTCGGGTGGCTACACCTTC
cdr3_aa: CASSVVGAPSGGYTF